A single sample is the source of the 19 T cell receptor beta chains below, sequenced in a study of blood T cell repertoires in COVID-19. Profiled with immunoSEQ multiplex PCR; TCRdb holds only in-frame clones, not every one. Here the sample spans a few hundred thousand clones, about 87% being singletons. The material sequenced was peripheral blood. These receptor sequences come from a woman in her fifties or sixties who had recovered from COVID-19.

CDR3 residues: CASSPQGQGANRQYF. Here the CDR3 DNA reads TGTGCCAGCAGTCCCCAGGGACAGGGGGCAAATCGGCAGTACTTC. The chain joins TRBV28 to TRBJ2-7; 12 bases are shared with TRBD1. Germline V gives CDR1 MDHEN, CDR2 SYDVKM. This CDR3 has 15 amino acids. After removal of 5 bases from V and 9 bases from J, the junction contained 11 bases not matched to a gene.

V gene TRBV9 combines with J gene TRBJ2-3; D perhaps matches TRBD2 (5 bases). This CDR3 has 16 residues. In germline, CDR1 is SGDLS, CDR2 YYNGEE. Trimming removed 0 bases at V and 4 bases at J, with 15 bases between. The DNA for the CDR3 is TGTGCCAGCAGCGTAGAGGTTGGACGGGATTCAGATACGCAGTATTTT. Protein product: CASSVEVGRDSDTQYF.

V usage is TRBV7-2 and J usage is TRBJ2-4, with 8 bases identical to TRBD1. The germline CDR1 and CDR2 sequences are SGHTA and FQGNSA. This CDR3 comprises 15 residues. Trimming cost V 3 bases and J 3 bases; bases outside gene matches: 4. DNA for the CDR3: TGTGCCAGCAGCTTCAGGGGGCCTTACAAAAACATTCAGTACTTC. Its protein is CASSFRGPYKNIQYF. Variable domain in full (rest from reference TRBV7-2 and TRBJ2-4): GAGVSQSPSNKVTEKGKDVELRCDPISGHTALYWYRQSLGQGLEFLIYFQGNSAPDKSGLPSDRFSAERTGGSVSTLTIQRTQQEDSAVYLCASSFRGPYKNIQYFGAGTRLSVL.

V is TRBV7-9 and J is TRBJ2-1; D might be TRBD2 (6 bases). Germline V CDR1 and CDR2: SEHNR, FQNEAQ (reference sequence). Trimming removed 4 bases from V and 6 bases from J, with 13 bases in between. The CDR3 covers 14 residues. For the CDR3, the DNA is TGTGCCAGCAGCTGGGGCCATAGCGGCAATGAGCAGTTCTTC. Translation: CASSWGHSGNEQFF. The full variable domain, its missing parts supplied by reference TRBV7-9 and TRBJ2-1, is DTGVSQNPRHKITKRGQNVTFRCDPISEHNRLYWYRQTLGQGPEFLTYFQNEAQLEKSRLLSDRFSAERPKGSFSTLEIQRTEQGDSAMYLCASSWGHSGNEQFFGPGTRLTVL.

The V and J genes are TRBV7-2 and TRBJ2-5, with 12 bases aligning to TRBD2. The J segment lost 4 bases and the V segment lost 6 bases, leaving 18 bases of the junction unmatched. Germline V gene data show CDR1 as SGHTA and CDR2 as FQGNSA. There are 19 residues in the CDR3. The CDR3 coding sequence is TGTGCCAGCAGTCGAAAGCTCGCCCTAGCGGGAGGGCCAGCAGAGACCCAGTACTTC. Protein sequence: CASSRKLALAGGPAETQYF. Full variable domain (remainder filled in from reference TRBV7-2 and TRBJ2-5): GAGVSQSPSNKVTEKGKDVELRCDPISGHTALYWYRQSLGQGLEFLIYFQGNSAPDKSGLPSDRFSAERTGGSVSTLTIQRTQQEDSAVYLCASSRKLALAGGPAETQYFGPGTRLLVL.

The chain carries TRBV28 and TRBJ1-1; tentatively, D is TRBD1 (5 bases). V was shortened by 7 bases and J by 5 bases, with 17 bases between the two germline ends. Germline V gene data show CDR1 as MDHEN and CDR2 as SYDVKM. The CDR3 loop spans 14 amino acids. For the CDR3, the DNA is TGTGCCAGCAAGGAGGAGGGGCGCCGGACTGAAGCTTTCTTT. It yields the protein CASKEEGRRTEAFF.

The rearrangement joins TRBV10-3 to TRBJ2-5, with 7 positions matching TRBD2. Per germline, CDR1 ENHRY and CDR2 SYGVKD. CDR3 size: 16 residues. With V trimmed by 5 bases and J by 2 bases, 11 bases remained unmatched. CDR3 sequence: CAISRGRGRGQETQYF. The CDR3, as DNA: TGTGCCATCAGTCGGGGGAGGGGAAGGGGTCAAGAGACCCAGTACTTC.

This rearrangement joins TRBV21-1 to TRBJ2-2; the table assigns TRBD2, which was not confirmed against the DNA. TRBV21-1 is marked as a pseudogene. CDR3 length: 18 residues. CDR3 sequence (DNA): TGTGCCAGCAGTCCATGTGGACTAGCGGGGTATAAGGCCGGGGAGCTGTTTTTT. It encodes CASSPCGLAGYKAGELFF.

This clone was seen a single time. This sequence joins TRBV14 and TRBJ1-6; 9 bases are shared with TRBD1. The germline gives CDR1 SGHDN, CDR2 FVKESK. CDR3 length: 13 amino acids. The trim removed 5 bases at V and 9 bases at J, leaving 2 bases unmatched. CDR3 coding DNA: TGTGCCAGCAGCGAGACAGGGGGTTCACCCCTCCACTTT. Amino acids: CASSETGGSPLHF.

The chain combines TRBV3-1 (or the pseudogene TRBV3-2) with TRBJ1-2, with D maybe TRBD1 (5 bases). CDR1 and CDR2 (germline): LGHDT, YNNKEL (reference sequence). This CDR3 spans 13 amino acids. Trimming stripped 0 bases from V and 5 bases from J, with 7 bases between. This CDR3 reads CASSQEGLYGYTF. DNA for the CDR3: TGTGCCAGCAGCCAAGAGGGGCTTTATGGCTACACCTTC.

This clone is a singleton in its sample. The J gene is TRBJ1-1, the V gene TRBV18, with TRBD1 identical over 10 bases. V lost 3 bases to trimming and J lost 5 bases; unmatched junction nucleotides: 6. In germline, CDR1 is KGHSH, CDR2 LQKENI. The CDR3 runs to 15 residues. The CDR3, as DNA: TGTGCCAGCTCACCGCAGACAGGGGGCCGGACTGAAGCTTTCTTT. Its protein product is CASSPQTGGRTEAFF.

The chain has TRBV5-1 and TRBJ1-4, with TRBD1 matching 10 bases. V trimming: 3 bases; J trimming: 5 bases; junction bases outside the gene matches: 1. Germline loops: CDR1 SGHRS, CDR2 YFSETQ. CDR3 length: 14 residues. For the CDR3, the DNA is TGCGCCAGCAGCTCGGACAGGGGGAATGAAAAACTGTTTTTT. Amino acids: CASSSDRGNEKLFF.

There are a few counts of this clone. CDR3 sequence reads: CASTHGGSTEAFF. The CDR3 DNA is TGTGCCAGCACCCATGGAGGTAGCACTGAAGCTTTCTTT. The V call is TRBV11-2, the J call TRBJ1-1, with D unresolved. Deletions cut 7 bases from V and 4 bases from J, with 13 bases between. Germline V gene data show CDR1 as SGHAT and CDR2 as FQNNGV. The CDR3 has 13 amino acids.

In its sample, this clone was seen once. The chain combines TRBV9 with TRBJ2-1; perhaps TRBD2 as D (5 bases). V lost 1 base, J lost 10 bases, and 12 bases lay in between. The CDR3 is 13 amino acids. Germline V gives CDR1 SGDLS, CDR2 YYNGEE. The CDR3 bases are TGTGCCAGCAGCGTAATAGGAGGAGGAGAGCAGTTCTTC. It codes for CASSVIGGGEQFF.

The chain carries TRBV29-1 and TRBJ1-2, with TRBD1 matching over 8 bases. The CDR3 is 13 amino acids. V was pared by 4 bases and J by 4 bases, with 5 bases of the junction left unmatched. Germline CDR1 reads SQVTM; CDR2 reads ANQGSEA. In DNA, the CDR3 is TGCAGCGTTGTTGGACAGGGTAGCTATGGCTACACCTTC. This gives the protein CSVVGQGSYGYTF.

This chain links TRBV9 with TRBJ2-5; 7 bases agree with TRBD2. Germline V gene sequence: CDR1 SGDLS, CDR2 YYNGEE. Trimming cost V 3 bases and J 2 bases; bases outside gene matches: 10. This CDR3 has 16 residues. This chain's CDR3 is CASSADGLVRQETQYF. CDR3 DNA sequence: TGTGCCAGCAGCGCCGACGGACTAGTCAGGCAAGAGACCCAGTACTTC. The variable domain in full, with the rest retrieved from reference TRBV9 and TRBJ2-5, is DSGVTQTPKHLITATGQRVTLRCSPRSGDLSVYWYQQSLDQGLQFLIQYYNGEERAKGNILERFSAQQFPDLHSELNLSSLELGDSALYFCASSADGLVRQETQYFGPGTRLLVL.

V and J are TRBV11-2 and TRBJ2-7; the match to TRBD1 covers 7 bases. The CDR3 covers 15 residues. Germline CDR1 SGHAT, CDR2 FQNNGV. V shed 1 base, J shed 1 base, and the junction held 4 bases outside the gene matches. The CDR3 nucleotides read TGTGCCAGCAGCTTAGTGACAGGGTCATCCTACGAGCAGTACTTC. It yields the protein CASSLVTGSSYEQYF.

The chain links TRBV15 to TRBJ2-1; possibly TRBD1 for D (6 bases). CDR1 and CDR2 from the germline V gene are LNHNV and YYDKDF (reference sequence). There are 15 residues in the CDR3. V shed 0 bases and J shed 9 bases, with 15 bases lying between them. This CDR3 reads CATSRDVGAESEQFF. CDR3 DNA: TGTGCCACCAGCAGAGATGTGGGGGCAGAGAGTGAGCAGTTCTTC.

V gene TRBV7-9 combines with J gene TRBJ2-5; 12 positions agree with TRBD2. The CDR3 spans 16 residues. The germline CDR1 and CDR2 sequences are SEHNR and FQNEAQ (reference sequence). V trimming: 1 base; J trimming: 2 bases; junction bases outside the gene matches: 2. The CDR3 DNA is TGTGCCAGCAGCTTAGGACTAGCGGGGGTTCAAGAGACCCAGTACTTC. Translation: CASSLGLAGVQETQYF.